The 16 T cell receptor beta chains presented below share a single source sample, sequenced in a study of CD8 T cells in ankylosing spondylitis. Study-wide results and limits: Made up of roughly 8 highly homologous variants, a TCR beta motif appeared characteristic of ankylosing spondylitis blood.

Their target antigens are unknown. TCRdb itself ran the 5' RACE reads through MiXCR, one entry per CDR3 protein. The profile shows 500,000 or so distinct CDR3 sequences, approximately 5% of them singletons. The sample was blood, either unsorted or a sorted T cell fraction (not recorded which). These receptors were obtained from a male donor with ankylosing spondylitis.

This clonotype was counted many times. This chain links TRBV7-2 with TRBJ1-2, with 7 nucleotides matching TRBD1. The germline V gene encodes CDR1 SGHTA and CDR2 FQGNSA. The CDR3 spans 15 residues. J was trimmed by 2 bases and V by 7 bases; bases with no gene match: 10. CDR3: CASKQDRAGNYGYTF. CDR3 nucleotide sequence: TGTGCCAGCAAGCAAGACAGGGCGGGAAACTATGGCTACACCTTC.

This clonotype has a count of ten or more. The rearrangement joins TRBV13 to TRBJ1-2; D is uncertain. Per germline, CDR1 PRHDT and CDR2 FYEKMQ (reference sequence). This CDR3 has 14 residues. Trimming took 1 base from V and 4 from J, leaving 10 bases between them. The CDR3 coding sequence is TGTGCCAGCAGCTTAGACCGAAGCTTCTATGGCTACACCTTC. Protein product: CASSLDRSFYGYTF.

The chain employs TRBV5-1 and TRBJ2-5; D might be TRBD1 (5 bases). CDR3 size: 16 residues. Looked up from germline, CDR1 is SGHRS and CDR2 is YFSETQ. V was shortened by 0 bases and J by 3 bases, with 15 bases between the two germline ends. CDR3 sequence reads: CASSLEGAPWEETQYF. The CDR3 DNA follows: TGCGCCAGCAGCTTGGAAGGGGCTCCCTGGGAAGAGACCCAGTACTTC.

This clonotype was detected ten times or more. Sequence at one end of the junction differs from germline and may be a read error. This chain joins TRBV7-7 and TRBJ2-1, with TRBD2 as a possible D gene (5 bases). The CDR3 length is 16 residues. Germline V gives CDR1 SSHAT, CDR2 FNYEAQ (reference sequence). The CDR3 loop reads CASSPSSGPSYNEQFF. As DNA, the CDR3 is TGTGCTAGCAGCCCCTCAAGCGGTCCGTCCTACAATGAGCAGTTCTTC.

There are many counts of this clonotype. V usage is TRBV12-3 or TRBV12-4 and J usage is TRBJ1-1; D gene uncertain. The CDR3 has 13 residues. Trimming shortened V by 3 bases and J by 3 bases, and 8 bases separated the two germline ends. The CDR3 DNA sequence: TGTGCCAGCAGTTTTAACGCCGACACTGAAGCTTTCTTT. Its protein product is CASSFNADTEAFF.

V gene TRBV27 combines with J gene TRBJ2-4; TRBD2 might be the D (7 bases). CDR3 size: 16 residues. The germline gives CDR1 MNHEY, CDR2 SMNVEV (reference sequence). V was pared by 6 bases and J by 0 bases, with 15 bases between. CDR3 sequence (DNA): TGTGCCAGCAGGCGTTGGGGGGGCGAAGCCAAAAACATTCAGTACTTC. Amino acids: CASRRWGGEAKNIQYF.

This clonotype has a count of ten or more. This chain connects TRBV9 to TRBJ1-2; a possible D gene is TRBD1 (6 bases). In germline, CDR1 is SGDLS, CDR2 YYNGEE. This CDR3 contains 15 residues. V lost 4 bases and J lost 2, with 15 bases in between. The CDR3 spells CASSPGGHPNYGYTF. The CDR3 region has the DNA TGTGCCAGCAGCCCGGGGGGACATCCCAACTATGGCTACACCTTC.

The CDR3 region is CASSFIAGHYNEQFF. CDR3 coding DNA: TGTGCCAGCAGCTTTATAGCGGGGCACTACAATGAGCAGTTCTTC. The chain combines TRBV5-6 with TRBJ2-1; 8 nucleotides line up with TRBD2. Germline trimming cut 2 bases from V and 3 bases from J; bases unmatched to any gene: 4. The CDR3 is 15 residues long. Germline CDR1 and CDR2: SGHDT and YYEEEE. Full variable domain (remainder filled in from reference TRBV5-6 and TRBJ2-1): DAGVTQSPTHLIKTRGQQVTLRCSPKSGHDTVSWYQQALGQGPQFIFQYYEEEERQRGNFPDRFSGHQFPNYSSELNVNALLLGDSALYLCASSFIAGHYNEQFFGPGTRLTVL.

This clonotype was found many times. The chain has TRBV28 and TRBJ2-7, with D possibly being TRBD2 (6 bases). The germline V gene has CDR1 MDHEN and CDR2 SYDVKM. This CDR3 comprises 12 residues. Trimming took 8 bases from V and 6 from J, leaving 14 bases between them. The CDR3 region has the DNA TGTGCCAGCCGGGGGACCTACGGCGAGCAGTACTTC. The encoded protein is CASRGTYGEQYF.

The CDR3 is CASSLDRRGEKLFF. In DNA, the CDR3 is TGTGCCAGCAGTCTCGACAGGAGGGGAGAAAAACTGTTTTTT. The chain is built from TRBV7-9 and TRBJ1-4; a possible D gene is TRBD1 (6 bases). Trimming removed 6 bases from V and 8 bases from J, with 16 bases in between. Germline assignment: CDR1 SEHNR and CDR2 FQNEAQ (reference sequence). This CDR3 contains 14 residues.

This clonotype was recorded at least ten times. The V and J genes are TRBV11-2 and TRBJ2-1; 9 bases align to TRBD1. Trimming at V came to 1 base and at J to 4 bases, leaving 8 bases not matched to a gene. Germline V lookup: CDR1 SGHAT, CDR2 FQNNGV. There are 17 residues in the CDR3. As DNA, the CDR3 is TGTGCCAGCAGCTTAGTTAGGGGGACAGGGACTTACAATGAGCAGTTCTTC. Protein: CASSLVRGTGTYNEQFF. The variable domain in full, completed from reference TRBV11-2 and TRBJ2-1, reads EAGVAQSPRYKIIEKRQSVAFWCNPISGHATLYWYQQILGQGPKLLIQFQNNGVVDDSQLPKDRFSAERLKGVDSTLKIQPAKLEDSAVYLCASSLVRGTGTYNEQFFGPGTRLTVL.

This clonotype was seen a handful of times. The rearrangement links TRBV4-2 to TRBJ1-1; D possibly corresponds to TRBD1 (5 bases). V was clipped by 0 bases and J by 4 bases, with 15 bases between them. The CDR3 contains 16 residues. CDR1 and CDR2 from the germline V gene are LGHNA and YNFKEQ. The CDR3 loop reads CASSQDKGREVTEAFF. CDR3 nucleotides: TGTGCCAGCAGCCAAGATAAAGGCAGGGAAGTCACTGAAGCTTTCTTT.

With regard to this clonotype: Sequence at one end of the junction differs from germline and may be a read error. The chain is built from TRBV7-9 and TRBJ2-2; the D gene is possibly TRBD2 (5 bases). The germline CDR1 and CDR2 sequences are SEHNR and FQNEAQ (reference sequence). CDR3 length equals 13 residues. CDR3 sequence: CGSSSVYTGELLF. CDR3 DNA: TGTGGCAGCAGCTCTGTTTACACCGGGGAGCTGCTTTTT.

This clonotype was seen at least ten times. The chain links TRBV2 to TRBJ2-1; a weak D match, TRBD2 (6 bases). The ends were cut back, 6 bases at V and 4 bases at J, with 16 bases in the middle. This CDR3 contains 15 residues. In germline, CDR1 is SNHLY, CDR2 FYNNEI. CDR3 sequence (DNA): TGTGCCAGCAGCCCACCAAGGGACTCATACAATGAGCAGTTCTTC. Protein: CASSPPRDSYNEQFF. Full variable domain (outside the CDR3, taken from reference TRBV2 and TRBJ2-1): EPEVTQTPSHQVTQMGQEVILRCVPISNHLYFYWYRQILGQKVEFLVSFYNNEISEKSEIFDDQFSVERPDGSNFTLKIRSTKLEDSAMYFCASSPPRDSYNEQFFGPGTRLTVL.

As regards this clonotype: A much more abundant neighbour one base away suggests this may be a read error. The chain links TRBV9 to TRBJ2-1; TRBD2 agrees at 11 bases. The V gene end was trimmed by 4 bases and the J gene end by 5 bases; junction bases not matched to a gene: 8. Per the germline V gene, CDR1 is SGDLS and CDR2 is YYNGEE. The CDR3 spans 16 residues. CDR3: CASSPRTSGCHNEQFF. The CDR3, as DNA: TGTGCCAGCAGCCCCCGGACTAGCGGGTGCCACAATGAGCAGTTCTTC. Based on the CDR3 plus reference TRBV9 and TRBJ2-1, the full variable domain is DSGVTQTPKHLITATGQRVTLRCSPRSGDLSVYWYQQSLDQGLQFLIQYYNGEERAKGNILERFSAQQFPDLHSELNLSSLELGDSALYFCASSPRTSGCHNEQFFGPGTRLTVL.

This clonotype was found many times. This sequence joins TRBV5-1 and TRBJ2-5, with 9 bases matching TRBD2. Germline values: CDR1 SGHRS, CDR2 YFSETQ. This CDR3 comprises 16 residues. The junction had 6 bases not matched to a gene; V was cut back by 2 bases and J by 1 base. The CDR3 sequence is CASSLMRGGFQETQYF. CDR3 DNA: TGCGCCAGCAGCTTAATGCGGGGGGGATTCCAAGAGACCCAGTACTTC.